What follows is one T cell receptor beta chain and its context. The sample comes from a study of blood T cell repertoires in COVID-19. Across the study: Both acute and convalescent COVID-19 samples were obtained from the United States, Italy and Spain. Sources were T cells, B-cell-depleted T cells, or PBMCs; the material itself was cDNA or gDNA.

The germline CDR1 and CDR2 sequences are LGHNT and FRNRAP. The CDR3 has 14 amino acids. Trimming pared 4 bases from V and 6 bases from J, leaving 16 bases between. Methods used by the authors: The authors estimated nucleated cell counts from reference gene primer amplification. The assay was immunoSEQ multiplex PCR, and TCRdb's table has in-frame clones only and misses some. V, J and clone size were drawn from that table, and D and trimming were deduced from the DNA. The sample holds 87,000 or so clones, about 85% seen once. Seattle researchers signed up patients amid active infection and tracked them longitudinally.

The receptor's source is a woman of 80 years or more with COVID-19, enrolled during active disease. The specimen was peripheral blood. This chain connects TRBV12-5 to TRBJ2-7, with a tentative D call TRBD1 (6 bases). CDR3 sequence (DNA): TGTGCTAGTGGTTCCCACTCGACAGGACCCGAGCAGTACTTC. The encoded protein is CASGSHSTGPEQYF.